This T cell receptor (beta chain) comes out of a study of T cell responses to AZD1222 COVID-19 vaccine (dated by TCRdb to the early 2020s). Study-wide context: TCR sequencing covered roughly 230 trial participants: roughly 200 given two doses of AZD1222 and about 26 given two doses of MenACWY control vaccine. Trial participants were enrolled by age into 18-55, 56-69 and 70-plus year subgroups, with about 150, 27 and 61 TCR-sequenced participants respectively. What the study reported, not specific to this receptor: Participants were mostly white British, with more females than males. The authors suggested clonal diversity may have been underestimated. CD4 TCRs associated with the vaccine covered the entire spike protein, and the dominant responses were in regions 160-218 and 743-854. Reportedly, almost half of the unique spike-specific TCRs recognized epitopes lying outside the regions that are mutated in the B.1.351 and B.1.1.7 variants. Conclusions about previously exposed vaccinees are limited, since just a handful of AZD1222 recipients were seropositive for SARS-CoV-2 at baseline. After two AZD1222 doses, both the breadth and the depth of spike-specific TCRs were significantly higher than at day 0 and than in MenACWY recipients. Because no day 14 peak-response samples were available, the repertoires could be characterized only after the peak T cell response. In the small 56-69-year group, the increase in depth fell short of significance, most likely because of low power.

The CDR3 regions of human TCRbeta chains were subjected to immunosequencing. Turning to the authors' computational methods: TCRs in the repertoires were compared against a reference library of SARS-CoV-2-specific TCRs that had been generated with the MIRA antigen-specificity platform. Breadth meant the fraction of unique TCRs that were SARS-CoV-2-associated, whereas depth meant the fraction of total T cells that were SARS-CoV-2-associated. Using the MIRA data, every spike-specific TCR was mapped to the spike region that the TCR reacted to and assigned to either a CD4 or a CD8 class. Log10-transformed breadth and depth values were compared by one-way ANOVA with Sidak's multiple comparisons tests. The source is immuneACCESS, and TCRdb retained only in-frame sequences with V and J called. Part of the clones is not carried over; for the studies checked, unresolved V genes explain less than half of this, and the remainder is unexplained. The DNA was the basis for D and trimming; V, J and clone size are from that table. For this sample the table gives approximately 80,000 clones, of which roughly 88% were detected only once. The top ten clones comprise more than 4.5% of the sample.

Details on this clone: Its binding antigen is unknown. Base qualities are missing; no much larger clone stands one base away.

The junction shows trimming of 11 bases on V and 2 bases on J, and the gene matches do not reach 8 bases of it. Based on the germline V gene, the CDR1 and CDR2 sequences are MNHEY and SVGAGI. The CDR3 goes from the cysteine to the phenylalanine over 14 residues. The entry retains the CDR3 DNA only, 42 bases that are in frame from base 1. The time point label here, explained by the study, means: baseline before first vaccination. The treatment or condition label, read with the paper, signifies: meningococcal conjugate vaccine given as trial control. Vaccinee samples came from UK trials COV001 and COV002, including a single-blind randomized controlled phase 2/3 trial of AZD1222 (ChAdOx1 nCoV-19) in healthy adults. Trial participant PBMC samples were collected at day 0 and day 28 after the second dose for TCRbeta chain sequencing.

The sample consisted of peripheral blood, taken on day 0 of MenACWY control vaccination. The receptor was derived from an adult in good health. The sequence is built from TRBV6-5 and TRBJ1-4; 7 central nucleotides agree with TRBD1. The sequence in DNA is TGTGCCGGGTCGCAGGGGGGGACTAATGAAAAACTGTTTTTT. It translates to CAGSQGGTNEKLFF.